The source of this T cell receptor beta chain is a study of T cell responses to AZD1222 COVID-19 vaccine. TCRdb keeps only in-frame clones here, not all; method: immunoSEQ multiplex PCR. Of about 140,000 clones listed, 88% were seen once; the top ten hold 3% to 3.5%. Study findings and constraints: The donor cohort was predominantly white British with a female majority, and clonal diversity may have been underestimated.

The V end lost 6 bases, the J end lost 1 base, and 9 bases lay between the germline ends. The CDR3 consists of 13 residues. The germline V gene encodes CDR1 KGHSH and CDR2 LQKENI. As for this clone: Its matching antigen is unknown.

Material: peripheral blood, obtained 28 days after the second AZD1222 dose. The chain uses TRBV18 and TRBJ2-5; tentative D call: TRBD1 (6 bases). This receptor was taken from an adult who received the AZD1222 COVID-19 vaccine. The CDR3 sequence is CASSGDTQETQYF. The CDR3 region has the DNA TGTGCCAGCTCGGGGGACACCCAAGAGACCCAGTACTTC.